This T cell receptor (beta chain) was captured in a study of blood T cell repertoires in COVID-19. Study-level information: The samples span acute and convalescent COVID-19 from the United States, Italy and Spain. Nucleic acid was either cDNA or gDNA, and it came from T cells, B-cell-depleted T cells, or PBMCs.

The CDR3 runs to 15 residues. Germline loops: CDR1 SGHDT, CDR2 YYEEEE. The V and J ends lost 1 base and 4 bases respectively, with 11 bases between them. Authors' methods: From reference gene primer amplification, estimates of nucleated cell counts were derived. The repertoire was sequenced with immunoSEQ multiplex PCR; TCRdb's copy has only in-frame clones and lacks some. V, J and clone size reflect that table, while D and trimming were determined from the DNA. Of roughly 500,000 clones in the sample, approximately 92% are singletons; the top ten hold 0.7% to 1%. This clone was recorded a few times. Patients at the Seattle site were enrolled during active infection and followed longitudinally.

This TCR was sampled from a man between 18 and 35 years old with COVID-19, enrolled during active disease. V gene TRBV5-6 combines with J gene TRBJ2-2; possible D gene TRBD1, 5 bases. Sequencing used peripheral blood. DNA of the CDR3: TGTGCCAGCAGCTTGCGGCAGGGCACCACCGGGGAGCTGTTTTTT. It codes for CASSLRQGTTGELFF.